Shown below are 27 T cell receptor beta chains from a single sample sequenced in a study of blood T cells in healthy people across ages (dated by TCRdb to the mid-2010s). The library was produced with 5' RACE. TCRdb records Illumina HiSeq 2500 as the sequencer. A second PCR of roughly 6 to 12 cycles was run with a J-beta primer mix and a sample-barcoded 5' primer. The public reads were run again by TCRdb, first through fastp at Q25 and then through MiXCR, and only productive beta chains were kept. Rows merge per CDR3 protein into single entries with the most common DNA and genes. A total of about 720,000 distinct CDR3 sequences appear in this sample, 20% to 25% of them only once. The biggest ten clones account for about 20% of the sample. The sequencing sample was made of blood. These receptors were collected from a man between 65 and 85 years old in good health.

This sequence joins TRBV7-2 and TRBJ2-7, with D perhaps TRBD1 (5 bases). Germline CDR1 is SGHTA and CDR2 is FQGNSA. The length of the CDR3 is 15 residues. The V gene lost 3 bases and the J gene lost 6 bases, with 18 bases spanning the gap. CDR3 sequence reads: CASSFQSQGFGEQYF. Here the CDR3 DNA reads TGTGCCAGCAGCTTTCAGAGCCAGGGTTTCGGCGAGCAGTACTTC.

Only a few counts were recorded for this clonotype. The chain is built from TRBV5-1 and TRBJ2-2; either TRBD1 or TRBD2 may fit D (6 bases each). CDR3 size: 15 residues. Per the germline V gene, CDR1 is SGHRS and CDR2 is YFSETQ. The V and J ends lost 3 bases and 5 bases respectively, with 14 bases between them. The CDR3, as DNA: TGCGCCAGCAGCTCGGAGGGGGGAAGAACCGGGGAGCTGTTTTTT. Its translation: CASSSEGGRTGELFF.

The J gene is TRBJ2-7, the V gene TRBV20-1, with D uncertain. V lost 3 bases to trimming and J lost 4 bases, with 22 bases between them. Germline-derived CDR1 and CDR2 are DFQATT and SNEGSKA (reference sequence). The CDR3 has 16 residues. In DNA, the CDR3 is TGCAGTGCTAGCACCCAACCCGCGTCCGGTGGGTACGAGCAGTACTTC. Its protein product is CSASTQPASGGYEQYF.

The chain carries TRBV20-1 and TRBJ2-5, with D maybe TRBD1 (6 bases). Germline V gene sequence: CDR1 DFQATT, CDR2 SNEGSKA (reference sequence). Trimming shortened V by 6 bases and J by 5 bases, and 13 bases separated the two germline ends. The CDR3 has 12 amino acids. The CDR3: CSADYRAETQYF. DNA of the CDR3: TGCAGTGCCGACTACAGGGCTGAGACCCAGTACTTC.

This clonotype was seen a handful of times. The chain links TRBV18 to TRBJ2-1; 7 nucleotides match TRBD1. The end of the DNA aligns better with TRBJ2-7, so the J call may be wrong. This CDR3 contains 13 residues. CDR1 is KGHSH and CDR2 is LQKENI in the germline V gene. CDR3 sequence reads: CASSETGAYEQYV. CDR3 nucleotide sequence: TGTGCCAGCTCGGAAACAGGGGCCTACGAGCAGTACGTC.

In its sample, this clonotype was seen a few times. The chain couples TRBV12-3 or TRBV12-4 to TRBJ1-2; 9 nucleotides agree with TRBD1. V lost 7 bases and J lost 4; bases outside the gene matches: 4. The length of the CDR3 is 13 residues. Here the CDR3 reads CASNGQGSYGYTF. CDR3 nucleotides: TGTGCCAGCAACGGACAGGGGAGCTATGGCTACACCTTC.

This sequence joins TRBV12-3 or TRBV12-4 and TRBJ1-4; D may be TRBD1 (5 bases). Trimming took off 5 bases at V and 1 base at J, with 14 bases between the two ends. CDR3 length: 16 amino acids. The chain's CDR3 is CASSRARGGTNEKLFF. DNA of the CDR3: TGTGCCAGCAGTCGGGCCCGTGGGGGAACTAATGAAAAACTGTTTTTT.

The chain is built from TRBV12-3 or TRBV12-4 and TRBJ1-5, with D unresolved. The CDR3 has 17 amino acids. Trimming pared 1 base from V and 2 bases from J, leaving 15 bases between. The chain's CDR3 is CASSLVPGSVGNQPQHF. Written as DNA, the CDR3 is TGTGCCAGCAGTTTAGTCCCGGGGTCAGTTGGCAATCAGCCCCAGCATTTT.

This clonotype was picked up many times. The chain joins TRBV7-2 to TRBJ2-1; D is perhaps TRBD2 (6 bases). Per germline, CDR1 SGHTA and CDR2 FQGNSA. Trimming cost V 5 bases and J 0 bases, with 11 bases left between them. CDR3 length equals 15 residues. This CDR3 reads CASSQRVSSYNEQFF. CDR3 in DNA: TGTGCCAGCAGCCAGCGGGTTAGCTCCTACAATGAGCAGTTCTTC.

This chain links TRBV20-1 with TRBJ1-2; D not resolved. The CDR3 is 13 residues long. Per the germline V gene, CDR1 is DFQATT and CDR2 is SNEGSKA (reference sequence). V was clipped by 4 bases and J by 4 bases, with 13 bases between them. CDR3 amino acids: CSANHPESYGYTF. The CDR3 bases are TGCAGTGCTAACCACCCGGAGAGCTATGGCTACACCTTC.

This clonotype turned up a few times. J is TRBJ2-7 and V is TRBV12-3 or TRBV12-4, with D possibly matching TRBD1 (5 bases). The CDR3 sequence is 14 residues long. Between the trimmed V and J ends, which lost 4 bases and 0 bases, there was a span of 10 bases. The CDR3 DNA reads as TGTGCCAGCAGTTCGCAGGGTAACTCCTACGAGCAGTACTTC. This sequence encodes CASSSQGNSYEQYF.

The J gene is TRBJ2-5, the V gene TRBV2, with TRBD2 matching 9 bases. The J call may be mistaken, given a closer DNA end match to TRBJ2-1. Germline loops: CDR1 SNHLY, CDR2 FYNNEI. This CDR3 spans 14 amino acids. The CDR3 here is CASSVGGGALEQFF. CDR3 DNA: TGTGCCAGCAGTGTAGGCGGGGGGGCCTTGGAGCAGTTCTTC.

This clonotype was seen a handful of times. The gene calls are TRBV10-3 and TRBJ2-5; D uncertain. Looked up from germline, CDR1 is ENHRY and CDR2 is SYGVKD. V lost 6 bases to trimming and J lost 0 bases, with 5 bases between them. This CDR3 contains 12 residues. CDR3: CAISLNQETQYF. As DNA, the CDR3 is TGTGCCATCAGCCTAAACCAAGAGACCCAGTACTTC.

A few counts support this clonotype. The chain uses TRBV28 and TRBJ2-5, with TRBD2 identical over 10 bases. TRBJ2-1 matches the DNA end more closely, so the J call is doubtful. CDR1 and CDR2 (germline): MDHEN, SYDVKM. This CDR3 comprises 18 residues. CDR3 nucleotides: TGTGCCAGCAGTTTAGGATTAGAGCGGGGGGGCCTCGGGAATGAGCAGTTCTTC. It codes for CASSLGLERGGLGNEQFF.

The sample holds a few counts of this clonotype. J is TRBJ2-5 and V is TRBV20-1, with 7 bases that match TRBD2. Germline V lookup: CDR1 DFQATT, CDR2 SNEGSKA (reference sequence). CDR3 length: 12 amino acids. The CDR3 nucleotides read TGCAGGTCACCGGGACTACAAGAGACCCAGTACTTC. Amino acids: CRSPGLQETQYF.

This clonotype was seen a few times. The rearrangement joins TRBV6-1 to TRBJ2-5; D is possibly TRBD1 (6 bases). TRBJ2-7 matches the DNA end more closely, so the J call is doubtful. Per the germline V gene, CDR1 is MNHNS and CDR2 is SASEGT. The CDR3 covers 13 residues. In nucleotides, the CDR3 is TGTGCCAGCAGTGAAGACAGGGACCACGAGCAGTACTTC. Translated: CASSEDRDHEQYF.

The genes are TRBV4-3 and TRBJ2-1; tentative D call: TRBD1 (6 bases). TRBJ2-7 matches the DNA end more closely, so the J call is doubtful. Germline CDR1 and CDR2: LGHNA and YSLEER. The CDR3 spans 14 residues. CDR3 nucleotides: TGCGCCAGCAGCCGGGACATCGTCTCCTACGAGCAGTACGTC. This sequence encodes CASSRDIVSYEQYV.

The chain couples TRBV20-1 to TRBJ2-7; TRBD1 agrees at 8 bases. The CDR3 loop spans 16 amino acids. V was pared by 0 bases and J by 6 bases, with 13 bases of the junction left unmatched. Germline CDR1 is DFQATT and CDR2 is SNEGSKA (reference sequence). This CDR3 reads CSARDGAGQGVGEQYF. The CDR3 DNA reads as TGCAGTGCTAGAGACGGGGCAGGACAGGGTGTTGGCGAGCAGTACTTC.

This clonotype came up a few times. V is TRBV5-1 and J is TRBJ2-3; D is perhaps TRBD2 (5 bases). The CDR3 consists of 14 residues. V gave up 2 bases and J gave up 5 bases, with 12 bases separating them. Germline V CDR1 and CDR2: SGHRS, YFSETQ. The CDR3: CASSFRRERDTQYF. The CDR3 coding sequence is TGCGCCAGCAGCTTCCGACGGGAAAGAGATACGCAGTATTTT.

This clonotype has a handful of counts. The V gene is TRBV4-3, the J gene TRBJ1-5; D is unclear. The CDR3 has 13 residues. Germline V gene lookup returns CDR1 LGHNA and CDR2 YSLEER. V gave up 0 bases and J gave up 9 bases, with 9 bases separating them. This chain's CDR3 is CASSQELELPQHF. In DNA form, the CDR3 reads TGCGCCAGCAGCCAAGAACTAGAGCTGCCCCAGCATTTT.

This chain connects TRBV10-3 to TRBJ1-1; no reliable D call. Germline lookup yields CDR1 ENHRY and CDR2 SYGVKD. This CDR3 spans 15 amino acids. The V gene lost 6 bases and the J gene lost 5 bases, with 19 bases spanning the gap. CDR3 bases: TGTGCCATCAGGGGGTCCGCCAGGTTGGTAACTGAAGCTTTCTTT. Protein product: CAIRGSARLVTEAFF.

The V call is TRBV7-9, the J call TRBJ1-3; D ambiguous. Germline lookup yields CDR1 SEHNR and CDR2 FQNEAQ (reference sequence). V was cut by 1 base and J by 7 bases, with 8 bases left in between. CDR3 size: 13 residues. This chain's CDR3 is CASSLGILNTIYF. Here the CDR3 DNA reads TGTGCCAGCAGCTTAGGGATTCTGAACACCATATATTTT.

This chain connects TRBV4-3 to TRBJ1-2, with D tentatively TRBD1 (6 bases). V lost 1 base to trimming and J lost 2 bases, with 11 bases between them. The CDR3 length is 15 residues. Germline V CDR1 and CDR2: LGHNA, YSLEER. The CDR3 spells CASSQVAGANYGYTF. The CDR3 DNA reads TGCGCCAGCAGCCAAGTCGCAGGGGCAAACTATGGCTACACCTTC.

This clonotype showed up just a few times. J is TRBJ1-4 and V is TRBV27, with D possibly being TRBD1 (6 bases). The CDR3 is made up of 16 amino acids. Germline V gene data show CDR1 as MNHEY and CDR2 as SMNVEV (reference sequence). Trimming took off 10 bases at V and 3 bases at J, with 21 bases between the two ends. The CDR3 DNA sequence: TGTGCCACCTGCCAGGGGAGCGGATACCCTAATGAAAAACTGTTTTTT. This translates into CATCQGSGYPNEKLFF.

Concerning this clonotype itself: The conserved closing phenylalanine or tryptophan is absent in this CDR3, likely reflecting a read error. The J gene is TRBJ2-1, the V gene TRBV18; D may correspond to TRBD1 or TRBD2 (5 bases each). The CDR3 spans 14 residues. Germline CDR1 is KGHSH and CDR2 is LQKENI. V was cut by 1 base and J by 5 bases, with 9 bases left in between. CDR3 region: CASSPRDGHNEQFS. The CDR3, as DNA: TGTGCCAGCTCACCACGGGACGGCCACAATGAGCAGTTCTCC.

The chain recombines TRBV28 with TRBJ1-1, with D possibly being TRBD1 (5 bases). CDR3 size: 15 residues. Trimming removed 2 bases from V and 11 bases from J, with 21 bases in between. Germline V CDR1 and CDR2: MDHEN, SYDVKM. CDR3 DNA: TGTGCCAGCAGTTTAATAGGGGCGGGTCTCCTTAAGGCTTTCTTT. This translates into CASSLIGAGLLKAFF. The whole variable domain, remainder taken from reference TRBV28 and TRBJ1-1, is DVKVTQSSRYLVKRTGEKVFLECVQDMDHENMFWYRQDPGLGLRLIYFSYDVKMKEKGDIPEGYSVSREKKERFSLILESASTNQTSMYLCASSLIGAGLLKAFFGQGTRLTVV.

This clonotype was counted between two and nine times. This may arise from a read error, as a much more abundant clone is one base away. This rearrangement joins TRBV29-1 to TRBJ2-5, with 9 bases lining up with TRBD1. Germline V gene data show CDR1 as SQVTM and CDR2 as ANQGSEA. The CDR3 length is 14 residues. The DNA for the CDR3 is TGCAGAGCACGGACAGGGGTAGCGTCGGGGACCCAGTACTTC. This translates into CRARTGVASGTQYF.